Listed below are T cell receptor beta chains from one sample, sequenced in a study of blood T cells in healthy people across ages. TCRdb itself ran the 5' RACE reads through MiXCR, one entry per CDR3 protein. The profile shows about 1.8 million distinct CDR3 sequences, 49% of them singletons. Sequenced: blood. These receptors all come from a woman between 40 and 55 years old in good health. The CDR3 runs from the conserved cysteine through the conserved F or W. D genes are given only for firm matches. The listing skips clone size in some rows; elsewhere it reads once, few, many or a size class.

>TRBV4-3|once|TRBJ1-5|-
TGCGCCAGCAGCCAAGATCTAATGGCAGGGTTTCAGCCCCAGCATTTT
CASSQDLMAGFQPQHF
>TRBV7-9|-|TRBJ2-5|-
TGTGCCAACAGTCTCCGGGGTAGCGGCCAAGAGACCCAGTACTTC
CANSLRGSGQETQYF
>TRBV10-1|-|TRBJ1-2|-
TGCGCCAGCAGTGCTACCCCGGGAGGCCCTAAGGGCTACACCTTC
CASSATPGGPKGYTF
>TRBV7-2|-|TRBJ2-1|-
TGTGCCAGCAGCTCCGTTAGCGGTTACTCCTACAATGAGCAGTTCTTC
CASSSVSGYSYNEQFF
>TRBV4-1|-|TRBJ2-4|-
TGCGCCAGCAGCCAAGATGAGGGCGTGCTGAAGGACATTCAGTACTTC
CASSQDEGVLKDIQYF
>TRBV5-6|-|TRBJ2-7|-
TGTGCCAGCGCCTTACAGGAAACTACCTACGAGCAGTACTTC
CASALQETTYEQYF
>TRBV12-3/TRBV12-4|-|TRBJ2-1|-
TGTGCCAGCAGCCCGGTACTAGACTACAATGAGCAGTTCTTC
CASSPVLDYNEQFF
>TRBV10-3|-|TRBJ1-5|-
TGTGCCATCAGTGAACGGGCGGGGTTCGATCAGCCCCAGCATTTT
CAISERAGFDQPQHF
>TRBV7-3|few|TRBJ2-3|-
TGTGCCAGCAGCTTCGCAGGGCACACAGATACGCAGTATTTT
CASSFAGHTDTQYF
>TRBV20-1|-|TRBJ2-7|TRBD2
TGCAGTGCTAGAGTAGCAGGGAGGGGTTTCGAGCAGTACTTC
CSARVAGRGFEQYF
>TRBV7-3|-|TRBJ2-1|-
TGTGCCAGCAGCTTCGGACAGAGTAGATACAGTGAGCAGTTCTTC
CASSFGQSRYSEQFF
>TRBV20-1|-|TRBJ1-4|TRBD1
TGCAGTGCTCTCAAACAGGGGAATAATGAAAAACTGTTTTTT
CSALKQGNNEKLFF
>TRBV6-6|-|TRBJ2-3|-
TGTGCCAGTAAAAGTTCTAGCACAGATACGCAGTATTTT
CASKSSSTDTQYF
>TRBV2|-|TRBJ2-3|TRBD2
TGTGCCAGCAGGGAAACTAGCGGGGGGGACACAGATACGCAGTATTTT
CASRETSGGDTDTQYF
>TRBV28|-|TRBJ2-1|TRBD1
TGTGCCAGCAGCCGCCGGAGCAGGGGGCAGGATAGTGAGCAGTTCTTC
CASSRRSRGQDSEQFF
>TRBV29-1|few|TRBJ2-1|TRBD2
TGCAGCGTCCACAGCGGGGGAAACAATGAGCAGTTCTTC
CSVHSGGNNEQFF
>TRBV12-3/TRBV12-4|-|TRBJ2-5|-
TGTGCCAGCAGTTTTTATGGTACAAAAGAGACCCAGTACTTC
CASSFYGTKETQYF
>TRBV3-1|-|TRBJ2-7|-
TGTGCCAGCAGCGTCCGAGTAACCCACAATGAGCAGTACTTC
CASSVRVTHNEQYF
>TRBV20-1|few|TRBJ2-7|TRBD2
TGCAGTGCTTGGACTAGCGGGGGCCTTAAACCCTACGAGCAGTACTTC
CSAWTSGGLKPYEQYF
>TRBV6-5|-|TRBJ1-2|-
TGTGCCAGCAGACCCCGGGAGGTATCCGGCTACACCTTC
CASRPREVSGYTF
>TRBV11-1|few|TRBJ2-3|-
TGTGCCAGCAGTTCTCGGGACGGCTTAAACACAGATACGCAGTATTTT
CASSSRDGLNTDTQYF
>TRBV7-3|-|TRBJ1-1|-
TGTGCCAGCAGCTTAACGGACATTGGCGACACTGAAGCTTTCTTT
CASSLTDIGDTEAFF
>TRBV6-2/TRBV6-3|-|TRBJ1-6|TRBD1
TGTGCCAGCAGGGACGGACAGGTGAATTCACCCCTCCACTTT
CASRDGQVNSPLHF
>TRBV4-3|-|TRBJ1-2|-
TGCGCCAGCAGCCAAGATCTGAAGGGACCCTATGGCTACACCTTC
CASSQDLKGPYGYTF
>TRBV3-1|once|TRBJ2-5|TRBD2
TGTGCCAGCAGCGGTAGTGGCGGGGGTCAAGAGACCCAGTACTTC
CASSGSGGGQETQYF
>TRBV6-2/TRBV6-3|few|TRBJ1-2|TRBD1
TGTGCCAGCAGTTACTTGACAGGGGGCGCGGATGGCTACACCTTC
CASSYLTGGADGYTF
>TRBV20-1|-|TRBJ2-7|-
TGCAGTGCTAGAGCCTACGGGACTCCCGGGGAGTACGAGCAGTACTTC
CSARAYGTPGEYEQYF
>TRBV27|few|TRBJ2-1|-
TGTGCCAGCAGCACTATTAGTAGAGGGGCCTACAATGAGCAGTTCTTC
CASSTISRGAYNEQFF
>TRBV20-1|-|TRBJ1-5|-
TGCAGTGCTAGAGATGCGCAACAGATTAATCAGCCCCAGCATTTT
CSARDAQQINQPQHF
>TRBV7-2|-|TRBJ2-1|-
TGTGCCAGCAGTCTCGACCCGACACCATACAATGAGCAGTTCTTC
CASSLDPTPYNEQFF
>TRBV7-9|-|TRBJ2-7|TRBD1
TGTGCCAGCAGACAGGGGGGCAGGGGCGAGCAGTACTTC
CASRQGGRGEQYF
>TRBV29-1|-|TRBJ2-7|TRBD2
TGCAGCGTTGAAATGGGCGGGGGGACCACCCAGTACTTC
CSVEMGGGTTQYF
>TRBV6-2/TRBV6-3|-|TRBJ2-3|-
TGTGCCAGCAGTTACCACGGGCGGAGCACAGATACGCAGTATTTT
CASSYHGRSTDTQYF
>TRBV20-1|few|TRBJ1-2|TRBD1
TGCAGTGCTAGAGATGGGGGGACAGGGAAGAACTATGGCTACACCTTC
CSARDGGTGKNYGYTF
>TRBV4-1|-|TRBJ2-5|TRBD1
TGCGCCAGCAGCCAGGGTGGGACAGGTCGAGAGACCCAGTACTTC
CASSQGGTGRETQYF
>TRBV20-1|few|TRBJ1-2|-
TGCAGTGCTAGTAGGGTGGCTATCGACTATGGCTACACCTTC
CSASRVAIDYGYTF
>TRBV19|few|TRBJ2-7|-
TGTGCCATCTCAGTCACGATTAGCTCCTACGAGCAGTACTTC
CAISVTISSYEQYF
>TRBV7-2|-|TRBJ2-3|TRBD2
TGTGCCAGCAGCTTACAACGGGGGGGGGCAGGGGATACGCAGTATTTT
CASSLQRGGAGDTQYF
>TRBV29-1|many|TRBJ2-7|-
TGCAGCGTTGTTTTGATAGGCCCGACCTACGAGCAGTACTTC
CSVVLIGPTYEQYF
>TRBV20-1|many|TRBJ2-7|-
TGCAGTGCTAGTGAGACGGCAGCCTACGAGCAGTACTTC
CSASETAAYEQYF
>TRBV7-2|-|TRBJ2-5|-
TGTGCCAGCAGCGCCACCTACAATGAGCAGTACTTC
CASSATYNEQYF
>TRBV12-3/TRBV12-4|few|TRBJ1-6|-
TGTGCCAGCAGGGCTGACAGAGGGTCACCCCTCCACTTT
CASRADRGSPLHF
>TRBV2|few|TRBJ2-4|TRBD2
TGTGCCAGCAGTGAGGCGATTGGCGGGGGGTGGAATTACATTCAGTACTTC
CASSEAIGGGWNYIQYF
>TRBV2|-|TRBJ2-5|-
TGTGCCAAAAGAGAAGGGTCTGAGACCCAGTACTTC
CAKREGSETQYF
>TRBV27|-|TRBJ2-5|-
TGTGCCAGCAGAACCATCCAGGGGGGGCGGCAAGAGACCCAGTACTTC
CASRTIQGGRQETQYF
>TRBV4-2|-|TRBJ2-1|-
TGTGCCAGCAGCCTTTCCATGTCGGGTCGGACCAACTCCTACAATGAGCAGTTCTTC
CASSLSMSGRTNSYNEQFF
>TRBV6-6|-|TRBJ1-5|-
TGTGCCAGCAAAGATACAGGGCGTAGCAATCAGCCCCAGCATTTT
CASKDTGRSNQPQHF
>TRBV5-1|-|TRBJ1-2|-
TGCGCCAGCAGCTTAGATCTGGGGACCCCTTTCGACTATGGCTACACCTTC
CASSLDLGTPFDYGYTF
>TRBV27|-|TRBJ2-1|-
TGTGCCAGCAAGGGACCCTCCAATGAGCAGTTCTTC
CASKGPSNEQFF
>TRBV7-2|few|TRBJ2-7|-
TGTGCCAGCAGCTTCGCAGGGGGGAACGAGCAGTACTTC
CASSFAGGNEQYF